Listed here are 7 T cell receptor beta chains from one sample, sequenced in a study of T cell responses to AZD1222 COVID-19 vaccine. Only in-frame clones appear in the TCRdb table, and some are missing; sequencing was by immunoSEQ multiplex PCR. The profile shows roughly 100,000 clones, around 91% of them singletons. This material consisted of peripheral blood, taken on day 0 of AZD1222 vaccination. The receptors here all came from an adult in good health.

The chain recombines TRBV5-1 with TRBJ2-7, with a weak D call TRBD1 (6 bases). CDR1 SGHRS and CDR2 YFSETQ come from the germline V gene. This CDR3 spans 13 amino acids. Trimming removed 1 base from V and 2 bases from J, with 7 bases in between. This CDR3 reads CASSLTGPYEQYF. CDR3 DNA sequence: TGCGCCAGCAGCTTGACAGGGCCCTACGAGCAGTACTTC.

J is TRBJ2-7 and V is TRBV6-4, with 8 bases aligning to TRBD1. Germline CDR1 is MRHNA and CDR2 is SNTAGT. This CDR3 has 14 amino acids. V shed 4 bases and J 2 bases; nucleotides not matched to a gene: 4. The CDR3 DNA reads TGTGCCAGCAGTGGGACAGGGCTGACCTACGAGCAGTACTTC. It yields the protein CASSGTGLTYEQYF.

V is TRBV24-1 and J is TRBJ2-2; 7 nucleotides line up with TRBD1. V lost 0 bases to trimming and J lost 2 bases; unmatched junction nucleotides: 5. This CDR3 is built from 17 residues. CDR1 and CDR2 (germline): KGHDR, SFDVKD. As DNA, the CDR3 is TGTGCCACCAGTGATTTGGGGACAGAAAAAAACACCGGGGAGCTGTTTTTT. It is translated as CATSDLGTEKNTGELFF.

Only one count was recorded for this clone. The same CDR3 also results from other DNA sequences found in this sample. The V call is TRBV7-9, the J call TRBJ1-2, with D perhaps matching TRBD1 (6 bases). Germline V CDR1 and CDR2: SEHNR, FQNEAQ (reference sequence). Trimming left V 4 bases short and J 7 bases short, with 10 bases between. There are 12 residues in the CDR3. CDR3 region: CASSSTGGGYTF. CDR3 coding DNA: TGTGCCAGCAGCTCGACAGGCGGTGGCTACACCTTC.

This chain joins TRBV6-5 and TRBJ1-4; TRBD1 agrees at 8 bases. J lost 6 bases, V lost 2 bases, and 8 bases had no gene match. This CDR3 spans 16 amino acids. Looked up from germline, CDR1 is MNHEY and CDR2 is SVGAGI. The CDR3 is CASSYGDRTGDEKLFF. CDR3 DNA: TGTGCCAGCAGTTACGGGGACAGGACGGGAGATGAAAAACTGTTTTTT.

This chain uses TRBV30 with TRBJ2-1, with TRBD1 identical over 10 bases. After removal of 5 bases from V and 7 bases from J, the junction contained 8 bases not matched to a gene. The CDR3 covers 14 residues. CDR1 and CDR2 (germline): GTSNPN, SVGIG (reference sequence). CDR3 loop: CAWSGQGFRNEQFF. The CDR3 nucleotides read TGTGCCTGGTCGGGACAGGGGTTTAGGAATGAGCAGTTCTTC.

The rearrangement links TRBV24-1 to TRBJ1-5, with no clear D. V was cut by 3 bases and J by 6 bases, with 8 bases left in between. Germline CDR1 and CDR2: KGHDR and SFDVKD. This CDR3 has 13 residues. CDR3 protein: CATSDRDFQPQHF. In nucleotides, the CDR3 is TGTGCCACCAGTGATAGGGATTTTCAGCCCCAGCATTTT.